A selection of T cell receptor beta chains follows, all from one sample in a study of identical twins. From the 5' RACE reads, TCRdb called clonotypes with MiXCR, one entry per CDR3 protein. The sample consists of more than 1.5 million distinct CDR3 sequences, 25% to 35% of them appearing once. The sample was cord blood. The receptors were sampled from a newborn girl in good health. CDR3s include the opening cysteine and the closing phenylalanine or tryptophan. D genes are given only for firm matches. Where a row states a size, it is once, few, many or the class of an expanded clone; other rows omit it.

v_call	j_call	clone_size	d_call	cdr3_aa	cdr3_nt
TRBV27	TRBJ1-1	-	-	CASSSQSWALNTEAFF	TGTGCCAGCAGTTCCCAATCGTGGGCCTTGAACACTGAAGCTTTCTTT
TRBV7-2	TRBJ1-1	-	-	CASSLSIRANMNTEAFF	TGTGCCAGCAGCCTATCGATTAGGGCGAACATGAACACTGAAGCTTTCTTT
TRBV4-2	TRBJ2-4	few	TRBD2	CASSQGLAGIAKNIQYF	TGTGCCAGCAGCCAAGGACTAGCGGGGATAGCCAAAAACATTCAGTACTTC
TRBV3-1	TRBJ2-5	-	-	CASSQGRTHGQYF	TGTGCCAGCAGCCAAGGTAGGACTCATGGGCAGTACTTC
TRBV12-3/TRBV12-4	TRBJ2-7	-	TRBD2	CASSLRGETYNEQYF	TGTGCCAGCAGTTTACGGGGGGAAACCTACAATGAGCAGTACTTC
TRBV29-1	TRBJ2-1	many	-	CSVVPLSYNEQFF	TGCAGCGTTGTCCCGCTTTCCTACAATGAGCAGTTCTTC
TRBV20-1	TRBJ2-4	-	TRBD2	CSARGAGGPTIAKSIQYF	TGCAGTGCTAGAGGAGCGGGAGGGCCTACAATAGCCAAAAGCATTCAGTACTTC
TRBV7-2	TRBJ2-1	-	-	CASSPKGGGINEQFF	TGTGCCAGCAGCCCTAAAGGGGGGGGGATCAATGAGCAGTTCTTC
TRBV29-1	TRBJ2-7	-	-	CSFFRGPSGRGEQYF	TGCAGTTTCTTCAGGGGGCCTAGCGGCCGAGGGGAGCAGTACTTC
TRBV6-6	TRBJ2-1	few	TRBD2	CASTPGTSQFF	TGTGCCAGCACTCCCGGGACTAGCCAGTTCTTC
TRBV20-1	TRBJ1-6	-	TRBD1	CSTRTGENSPLHF	TGCAGTACCCGGACAGGCGAAAATTCACCCCTCCACTTT
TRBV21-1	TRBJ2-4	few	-	CASSKGQGPNIQYF	TGTGCCAGCAGCAAAGGACAGGGACCAAACATTCAGTACTTC
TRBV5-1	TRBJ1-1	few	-	CASSLAWEGDTEAFF	TGCGCCAGCAGCTTGGCGTGGGAGGGGGACACTGAAGCTTTCTTT
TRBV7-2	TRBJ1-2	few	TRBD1	CASSREQGRNYGYTF	TGTGCCAGCAGCCGCGAACAGGGGCGGAACTATGGCTACACCTTC
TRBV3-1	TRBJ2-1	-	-	CASSQLAPSYNEQFF	TGTGCCAGCAGCCAACTAGCGCCTTCCTACAATGAGCAGTTCTTC
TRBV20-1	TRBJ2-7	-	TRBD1	CSARKRTGGSYEQYF	TGCAGTGCTAGGAAAAGGACAGGGGGCTCCTACGAGCAGTACTTC
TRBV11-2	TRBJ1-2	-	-	CASSLVVGGYGYTF	TGTGCCAGCAGCTTAGTGGTGGGGGGCTATGGCTACACCTTC
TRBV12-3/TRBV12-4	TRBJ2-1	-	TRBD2	CASTGTSPTGQFF	TGTGCCAGTACCGGGACTAGCCCCACGGGGCAGTTCTTC
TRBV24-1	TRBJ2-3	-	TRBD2	CATSDLIREWREDYGDTQYF	TGTGCCACCAGTGATTTGATTCGGGAGTGGCGGGAGGATTATGGAGATACGCAGTATTTT
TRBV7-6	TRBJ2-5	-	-	CASSLGLRRQETQYF	TGTGCCAGCAGCTTAGGTTTGAGGCGGCAAGAGACCCAGTACTTC
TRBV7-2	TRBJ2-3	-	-	CASSLLAGPNSGGTDTQYF	TGTGCCAGCAGCTTATTGGCCGGGCCTAACTCCGGGGGCACAGATACGCAGTATTTT
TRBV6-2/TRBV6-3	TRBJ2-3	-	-	CAAQTALPLRTDTQYF	TGTGCCGCACAAACGGCCCTTCCCCTTCGGACAGATACGCAGTATTTT
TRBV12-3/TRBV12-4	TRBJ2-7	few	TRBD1	CASSRLILGKTGRSAYEQYF	TGTGCCAGCAGTCGCCTGATCCTGGGAAAGACAGGGAGATCTGCATACGAGCAGTACTTC
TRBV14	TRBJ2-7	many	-	CASSQGTAYEQYF	TGTGCCAGCAGCCAAGGGACAGCCTACGAGCAGTACTTC
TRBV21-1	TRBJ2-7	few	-	CASSKREGSWTYEQYF	TGTGCCAGCAGCAAGCGGGAGGGCAGTTGGACCTACGAGCAGTACTTC
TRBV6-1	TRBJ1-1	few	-	CASLLGNSGTEAFF	TGTGCCAGCCTATTAGGTAACTCTGGCACTGAAGCTTTCTTT
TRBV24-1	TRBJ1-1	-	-	CATSDWGAEAFF	TGTGCCACCAGTGATTGGGGGGCTGAAGCTTTCTTT
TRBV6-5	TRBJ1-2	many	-	CASSYGEGGSYTF	TGTGCCAGCAGTTACGGGGAAGGAGGGAGTTACACCTTC
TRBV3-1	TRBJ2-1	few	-	CASSQEGTYSYNEQFF	TGTGCCAGCAGCCAAGAAGGGACTTACTCCTACAATGAGCAGTTCTTC
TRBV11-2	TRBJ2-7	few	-	CASSLVDRFYEQYF	TGTGCCAGCAGCTTAGTCGACAGGTTCTACGAGCAGTACTTC
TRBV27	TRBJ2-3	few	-	CASSSTGRPDTQYF	TGTGCCAGCAGTTCAACAGGGCGCCCAGATACGCAGTATTTT
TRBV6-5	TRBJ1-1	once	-	CASSYSIQGLMNTEAFF	TGTGCCAGCAGTTACTCGATCCAGGGGCTCATGAACACTGAAGCTTTCTTT
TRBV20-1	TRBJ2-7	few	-	CSASVGEPYEQYF	TGCAGTGCTAGTGTAGGGGAACCCTACGAGCAGTACTTC
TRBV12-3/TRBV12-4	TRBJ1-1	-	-	CAGNERGLNTEAFF	TGTGCCGGTAACGAAAGGGGCCTGAACACTGAAGCTTTCTTT
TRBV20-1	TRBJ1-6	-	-	CSARGVGAPNSPLHF	TGCAGTGCTAGAGGGGTCGGGGCCCCTAATTCACCCCTCCACTTT
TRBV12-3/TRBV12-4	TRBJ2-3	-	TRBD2	CASSLWLAGAASTDTQYF	TGTGCCAGCAGTTTGTGGCTAGCGGGGGCCGCTAGCACAGATACGCAGTATTTT
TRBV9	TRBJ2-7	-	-	CASSVGALPYEQYF	TGTGCCAGCAGCGTAGGGGCCTTGCCCTACGAGCAGTACTTC
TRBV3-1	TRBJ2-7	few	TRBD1	CASSPSTGVYEQYF	TGTGCCAGCAGCCCCTCCACAGGGGTCTACGAGCAGTACTTC
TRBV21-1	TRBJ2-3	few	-	CASSKERVCSTDTQYF	TGTGCCAGCAGCAAAGAAAGGGTTTGTAGCACAGATACGCAGTATTTT
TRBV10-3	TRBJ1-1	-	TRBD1	CAISVDRVVEAFF	TGTGCCATCAGTGTCGACAGGGTGGTTGAAGCTTTCTTT
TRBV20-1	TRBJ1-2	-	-	CSATRTAGYGYTF	TGCAGTGCGACCCGGACAGCGGGCTATGGCTACACCTTC
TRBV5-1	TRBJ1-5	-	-	CASSLGGHPNQPQHF	TGCGCCAGCAGCTTGGGGGGCCACCCCAATCAGCCCCAGCATTTT
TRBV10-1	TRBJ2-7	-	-	CASSESITYEQYF	TGCGCCAGCAGTGAGTCGATAACCTACGAGCAGTACTTC
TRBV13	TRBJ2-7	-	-	CASSFPEGSSYNEQYF	TGTGCCAGCAGCTTTCCGGAGGGAAGCTCCTACAATGAGCAGTACTTC
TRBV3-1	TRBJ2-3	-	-	CASSSGTRSTDTQYF	TGTGCCAGCAGCTCCGGGACACGGAGCACAGATACGCAGTATTTT
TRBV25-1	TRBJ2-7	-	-	CASSDGGGRYEQYF	TGTGCCAGCAGTGATGGTGGTGGGCGCTACGAGCAGTACTTC
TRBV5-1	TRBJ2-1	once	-	CASSLVVGQSYEQFF	TGCGCCAGCAGCTTGGTTGTCGGACAGTCATACGAGCAGTTCTTC
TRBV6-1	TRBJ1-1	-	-	CATGQYEGLNTEAFF	TGTGCCACGGGGCAGTATGAGGGCTTGAACACTGAAGCTTTCTTT
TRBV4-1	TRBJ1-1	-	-	CASSQARVNTEAFF	TGCGCCAGCAGCCAAGCCAGGGTGAACACTGAAGCTTTCTTT
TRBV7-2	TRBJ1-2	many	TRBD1	CASSSGGRSYGYTF	TGTGCCAGCAGCTCAGGGGGAAGGAGCTATGGCTACACCTTC
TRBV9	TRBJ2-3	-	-	CAGSVRAGSKPDTQYF	TGTGCCGGCAGCGTACGCGCCGGGTCTAAACCAGATACGCAGTATTTT
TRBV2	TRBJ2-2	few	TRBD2	CASTQGRDGELFF	TGTGCCAGCACCCAAGGGAGGGATGGGGAGCTGTTTTTT
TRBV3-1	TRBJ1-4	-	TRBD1	CASSQVRGRREKLFF	TGTGCCAGCAGCCAAGTCAGGGGGCGGAGGGAAAAACTGTTTTTT
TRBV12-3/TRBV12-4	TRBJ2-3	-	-	CASSLVDSIGGADTQYF	TGTGCCAGCAGTTTAGTGGACAGCATCGGGGGAGCGGATACGCAGTATTTT
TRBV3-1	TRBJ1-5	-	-	CASSQGSVRNQPQHF	TGTGCCAGCAGCCAAGGCAGTGTCCGCAATCAGCCCCAGCATTTT